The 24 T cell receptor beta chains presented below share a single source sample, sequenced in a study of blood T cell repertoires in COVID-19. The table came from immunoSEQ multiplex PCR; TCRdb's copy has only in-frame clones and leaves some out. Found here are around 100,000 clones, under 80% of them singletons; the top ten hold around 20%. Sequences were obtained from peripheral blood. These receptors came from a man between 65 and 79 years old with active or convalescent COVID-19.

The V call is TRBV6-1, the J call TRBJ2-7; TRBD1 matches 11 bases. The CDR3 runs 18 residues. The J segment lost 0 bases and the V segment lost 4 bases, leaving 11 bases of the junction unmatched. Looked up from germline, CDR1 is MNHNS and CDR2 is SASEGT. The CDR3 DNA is TGTGCCAGCAGTGCCGGGACAGGGGGTCAGCGGAGCTCCTACGAGCAGTACTTC. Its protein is CASSAGTGGQRSSYEQYF.

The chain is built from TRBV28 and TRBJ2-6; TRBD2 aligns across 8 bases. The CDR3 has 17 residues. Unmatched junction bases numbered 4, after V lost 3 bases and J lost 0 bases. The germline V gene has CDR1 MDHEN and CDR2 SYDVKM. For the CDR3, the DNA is TGTGCCAGCAGTTTTCTTAGCGGGGACTCTGGGGCCAACGTCCTGACTTTC. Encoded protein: CASSFLSGDSGANVLTF.

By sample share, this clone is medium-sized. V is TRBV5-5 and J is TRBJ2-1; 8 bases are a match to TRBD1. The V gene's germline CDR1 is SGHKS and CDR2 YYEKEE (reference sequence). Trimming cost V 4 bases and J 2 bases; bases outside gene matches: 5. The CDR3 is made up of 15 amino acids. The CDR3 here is CASSLTGAPYNEQFF. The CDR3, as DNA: TGTGCCAGCAGCCTGACAGGGGCCCCCTACAATGAGCAGTTCTTC. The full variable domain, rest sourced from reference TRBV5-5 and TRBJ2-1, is DAGVTQSPTHLIKTRGQQVTLRCSPISGHKSVSWYQQVLGQGPQFIFQYYEKEERGRGNFPDRFSARQFPNYSSELNVNALLLGDSALYLCASSLTGAPYNEQFFGPGTRLTVL.

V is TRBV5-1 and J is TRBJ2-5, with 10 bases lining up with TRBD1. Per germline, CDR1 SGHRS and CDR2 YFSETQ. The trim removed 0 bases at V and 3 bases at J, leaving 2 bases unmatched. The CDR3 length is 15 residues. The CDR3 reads CASSLAGTGEETQYF. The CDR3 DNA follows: TGCGCCAGCAGCTTGGCGGGGACAGGGGAAGAGACCCAGTACTTC. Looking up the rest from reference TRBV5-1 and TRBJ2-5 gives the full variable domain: KAGVTQTPRYLIKTRGQQVTLSCSPISGHRSVSWYQQTPGQGLQFLFEYFSETQRNKGNFPGRFSGRQFSNSRSEMNVSTLELGDSALYLCASSLAGTGEETQYFGPGTRLLVL.

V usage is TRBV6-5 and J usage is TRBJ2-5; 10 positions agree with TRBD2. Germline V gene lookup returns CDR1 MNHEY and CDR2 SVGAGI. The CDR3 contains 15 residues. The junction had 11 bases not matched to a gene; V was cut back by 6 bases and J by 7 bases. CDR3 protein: CASRTGTSAAGTQYF. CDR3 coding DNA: TGTGCCAGCAGGACCGGGACTAGCGCCGCCGGGACCCAGTACTTC.

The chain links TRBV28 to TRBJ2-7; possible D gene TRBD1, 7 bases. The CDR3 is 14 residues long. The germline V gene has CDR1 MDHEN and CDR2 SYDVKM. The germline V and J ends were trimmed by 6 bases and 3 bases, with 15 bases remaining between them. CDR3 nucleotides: TGTGCCAGCAGCCGGGCGGGACAGAACTACGAGCAGTACTTC. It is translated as CASSRAGQNYEQYF.

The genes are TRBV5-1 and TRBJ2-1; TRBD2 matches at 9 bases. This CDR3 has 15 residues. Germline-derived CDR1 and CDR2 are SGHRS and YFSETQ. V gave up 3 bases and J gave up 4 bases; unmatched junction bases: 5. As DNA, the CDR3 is TGCGCCAGCAGCTCTACTAGCGGGTTGTACAATGAGCAGTTCTTC. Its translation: CASSSTSGLYNEQFF.

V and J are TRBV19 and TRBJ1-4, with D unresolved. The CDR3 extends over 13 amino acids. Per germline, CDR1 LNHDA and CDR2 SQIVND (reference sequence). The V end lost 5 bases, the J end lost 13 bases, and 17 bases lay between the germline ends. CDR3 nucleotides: TGTGCCAGTAGTCCGCCCGGGAGGCACGGACTGTTTTTT. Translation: CASSPPGRHGLFF. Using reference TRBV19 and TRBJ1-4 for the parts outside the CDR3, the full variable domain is DGGITQSPKYLFRKEGQNVTLSCEQNLNHDAMYWYRQDPGQGLRLIYYSQIVNDFQKGDIAEGYSVSREKKESFPLTVTSAQKNPTAFYLCASSPPGRHGLFFGSGTQLSVL.

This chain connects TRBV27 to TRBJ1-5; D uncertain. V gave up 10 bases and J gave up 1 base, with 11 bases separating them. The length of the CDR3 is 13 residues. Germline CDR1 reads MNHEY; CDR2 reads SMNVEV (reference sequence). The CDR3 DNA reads TGTGCCACCCCGTGGGAGAGCAATCAGCCCCAGCATTTT. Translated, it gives CATPWESNQPQHF.

CDR3 DNA: TGCAGCGTTGAAGTACCGGGACAGGGGAACCAGCCCCAGCATTTT. It encodes CSVEVPGQGNQPQHF. This sequence joins TRBV29-1 and TRBJ1-5, with 10 nucleotides matching TRBD1. The germline gives CDR1 SQVTM, CDR2 ANQGSEA. Losses at the gene ends were 1 base for V and 7 bases for J; bases not matched to a gene: 7. The CDR3 sequence is 15 residues long.

The CDR3 coding sequence is TGTGCCAGCTCACCACCCAGCGGAGGAAGGGACAATGAGCAGTTCTTC. Translated: CASSPPSGGRDNEQFF. The chain couples TRBV18 to TRBJ2-1; D may be TRBD2 (5 bases). From germline, CDR1 is KGHSH and CDR2 LQKENI. V dropped 0 bases and J dropped 5 bases, with 14 bases sitting between them. This CDR3 has 16 residues.

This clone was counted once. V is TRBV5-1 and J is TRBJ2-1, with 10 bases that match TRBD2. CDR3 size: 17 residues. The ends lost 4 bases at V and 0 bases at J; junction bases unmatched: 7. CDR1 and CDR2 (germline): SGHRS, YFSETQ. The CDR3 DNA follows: TGCGCCAGCAGCCTTGGAGGGACTAGCGCCTCCTACAATGAGCAGTTCTTC. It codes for CASSLGGTSASYNEQFF.

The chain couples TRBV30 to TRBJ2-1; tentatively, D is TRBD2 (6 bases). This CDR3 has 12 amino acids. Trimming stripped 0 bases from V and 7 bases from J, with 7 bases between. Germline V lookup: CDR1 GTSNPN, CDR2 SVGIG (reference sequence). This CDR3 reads CAWSVRGNEQFF. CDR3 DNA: TGTGCCTGGAGTGTACGGGGGAATGAGCAGTTCTTC. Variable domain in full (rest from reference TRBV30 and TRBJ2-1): SQTIHQWPATLVQPVGSPLSLECTVEGTSNPNLYWYRQAAGRGLQLLFYSVGIGQISSEVPQNLSASRPQDRQFILSSKKLLLSDSGFYLCAWSVRGNEQFFGPGTRLTVL.

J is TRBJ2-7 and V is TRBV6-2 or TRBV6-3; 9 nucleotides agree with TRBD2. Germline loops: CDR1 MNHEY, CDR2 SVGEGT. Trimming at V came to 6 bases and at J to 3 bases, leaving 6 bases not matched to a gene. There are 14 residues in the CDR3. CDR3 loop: CASSKTSGSYEQYF. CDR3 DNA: TGTGCCAGCAGCAAGACTAGCGGAAGCTACGAGCAGTACTTC.

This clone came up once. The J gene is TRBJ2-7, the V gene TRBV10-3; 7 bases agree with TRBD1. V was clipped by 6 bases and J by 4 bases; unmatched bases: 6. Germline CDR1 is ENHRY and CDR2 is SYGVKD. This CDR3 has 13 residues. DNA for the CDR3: TGTGCCATCAGGGAGGACAGGATTTACGAGCAGTACTTC. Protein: CAIREDRIYEQYF.

The CDR3 nucleotides read TGTGCCAGCAGTAAAGCGGGAGGAGGCGACAATGAGCAGTTCTTC. Translating it yields CASSKAGGGDNEQFF. The rearrangement joins TRBV28 to TRBJ2-1, with 9 bases lining up with TRBD2. J was trimmed by 5 bases and V by 5 bases; bases with no gene match: 7. Per germline, CDR1 MDHEN and CDR2 SYDVKM. The CDR3 is 15 residues long.

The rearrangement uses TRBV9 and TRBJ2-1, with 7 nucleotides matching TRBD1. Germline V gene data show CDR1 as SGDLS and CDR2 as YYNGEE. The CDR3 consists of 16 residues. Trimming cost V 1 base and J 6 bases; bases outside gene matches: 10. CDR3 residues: CASSVSQQGWSNEQFF. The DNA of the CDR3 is TGTGCCAGCAGCGTAAGCCAACAGGGGTGGAGCAATGAGCAGTTCTTC.

Here the CDR3 DNA reads TGTGCCAGCAGCCGGACAGGGCGTTTGTTGGAAGCTTTCTTT. Its protein is CASSRTGRLLEAFF. V and J are TRBV2 and TRBJ1-1; 8 bases are a match to TRBD1. This CDR3 is built from 14 residues. Germline-derived CDR1 and CDR2 are SNHLY and FYNNEI. The V and J ends lost 6 bases and 8 bases, in that order; junction bases with no gene match: 11.

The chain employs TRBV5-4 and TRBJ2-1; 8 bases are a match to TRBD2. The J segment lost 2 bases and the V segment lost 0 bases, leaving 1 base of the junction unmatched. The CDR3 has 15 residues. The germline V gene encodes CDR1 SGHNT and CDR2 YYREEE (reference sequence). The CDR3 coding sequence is TGTGCCAGCAGCTTGGCGGGAGGGGCCTACAATGAGCAGTTCTTC. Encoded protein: CASSLAGGAYNEQFF.

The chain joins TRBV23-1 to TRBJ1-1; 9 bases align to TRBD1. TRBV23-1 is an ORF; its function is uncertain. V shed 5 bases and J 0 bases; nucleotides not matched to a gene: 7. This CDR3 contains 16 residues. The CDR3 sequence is CASSSDRGGMNTEAFF. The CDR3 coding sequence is TGCGCCAGCAGTTCGGACAGGGGAGGAATGAACACTGAAGCTTTCTTT.

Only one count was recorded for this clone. The CDR3: CASSWGQGYEQYF. For the CDR3, the DNA is TGTGCCAGCAGCTGGGGACAGGGCTACGAGCAGTACTTC. V and J are TRBV5-4 and TRBJ2-7; 9 nucleotides match TRBD1. This CDR3 has 13 amino acids. The ends lost 3 bases at V and 3 bases at J; junction bases unmatched: 1. Germline V gives CDR1 SGHNT, CDR2 YYREEE (reference sequence).

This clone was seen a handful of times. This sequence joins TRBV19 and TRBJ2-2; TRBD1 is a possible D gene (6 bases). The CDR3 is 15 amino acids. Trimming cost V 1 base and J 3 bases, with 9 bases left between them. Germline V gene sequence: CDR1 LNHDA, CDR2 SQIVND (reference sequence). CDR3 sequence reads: CASSIVGGDTGELFF. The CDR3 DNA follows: TGTGCCAGTAGTATAGTAGGGGGAGACACCGGGGAGCTGTTTTTT. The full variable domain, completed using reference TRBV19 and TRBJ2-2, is DGGITQSPKYLFRKEGQNVTLSCEQNLNHDAMYWYRQDPGQGLRLIYYSQIVNDFQKGDIAEGYSVSREKKESFPLTVTSAQKNPTAFYLCASSIVGGDTGELFFGEGSRLTVL.

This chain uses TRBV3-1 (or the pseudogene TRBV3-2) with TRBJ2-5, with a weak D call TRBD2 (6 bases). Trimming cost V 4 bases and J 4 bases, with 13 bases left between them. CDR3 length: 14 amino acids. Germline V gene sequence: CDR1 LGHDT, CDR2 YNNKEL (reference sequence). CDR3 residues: CASSPTSSVETQYF. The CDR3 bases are TGTGCCAGCAGCCCGACATCTAGCGTAGAGACCCAGTACTTC.

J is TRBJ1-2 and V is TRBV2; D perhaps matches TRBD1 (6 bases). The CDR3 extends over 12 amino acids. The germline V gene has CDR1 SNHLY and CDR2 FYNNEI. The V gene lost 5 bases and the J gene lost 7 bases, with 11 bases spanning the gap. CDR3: CASSLQGAGYTF. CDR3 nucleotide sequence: TGTGCCAGCAGTCTACAGGGCGCTGGCTACACCTTC.